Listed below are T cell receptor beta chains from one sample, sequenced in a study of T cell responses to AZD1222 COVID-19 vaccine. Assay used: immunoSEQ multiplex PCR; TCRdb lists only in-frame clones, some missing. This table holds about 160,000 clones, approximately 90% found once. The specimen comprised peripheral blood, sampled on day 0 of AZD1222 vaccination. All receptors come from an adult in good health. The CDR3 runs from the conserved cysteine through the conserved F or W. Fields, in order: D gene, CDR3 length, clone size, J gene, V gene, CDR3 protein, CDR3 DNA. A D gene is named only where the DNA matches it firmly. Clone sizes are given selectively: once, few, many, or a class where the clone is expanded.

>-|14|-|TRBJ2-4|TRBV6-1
CASSEYRGQRIQYF
TGTGCCAGCAGTGAATACCGCGGACAGCGGATTCAGTACTTC
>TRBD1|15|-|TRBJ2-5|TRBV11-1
CASSRDSLKVETQYF
TGTGCCAGCAGCCGGGACAGCCTTAAGGTAGAGACCCAGTACTTC
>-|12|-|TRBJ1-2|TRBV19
CASSIAPYGYTF
TGTGCCAGTAGTATAGCTCCCTATGGCTACACCTTC
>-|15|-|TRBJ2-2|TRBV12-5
CASGLAFGVTGELFF
TGTGCTAGTGGTTTGGCCTTTGGGGTAACCGGGGAGCTGTTTTTT
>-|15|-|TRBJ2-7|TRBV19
CASSDRTRSSYEQYF
TGTGCCAGTAGTGACAGGACAAGGAGCTCCTACGAGCAGTACTTC
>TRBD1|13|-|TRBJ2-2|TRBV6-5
CASGTGVSGELFF
TGTGCCAGCGGGACAGGGGTTTCCGGGGAGCTGTTTTTT
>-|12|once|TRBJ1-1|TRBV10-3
CAISQTDLEAFF
TGTGCCATCAGCCAAACAGATCTCGAAGCTTTCTTT
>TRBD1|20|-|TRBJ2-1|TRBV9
CASSNFVGQGYRGSYNEQFF
TGTGCCAGCAGCAACTTCGTGGGACAGGGTTACCGGGGCTCCTACAATGAGCAGTTCTTC
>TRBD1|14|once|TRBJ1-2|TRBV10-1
CASSADRGNYGYTF
TGCGCCAGCAGTGCGGACAGGGGTAACTATGGCTACACCTTC
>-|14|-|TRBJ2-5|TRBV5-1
CASSFLVPAETQYF
TGCGCCAGCAGCTTTTTAGTCCCCGCCGAGACCCAGTACTTC
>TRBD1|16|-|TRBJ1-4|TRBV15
CATSSVTRGLYEKLFF
TGTGCCACCAGCAGTGTGACAAGGGGGCTCTATGAAAAACTGTTTTTT
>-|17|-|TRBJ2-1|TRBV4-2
CASSHILAESSYNEQFF
TGTGCCAGCAGCCATATCTTAGCGGAGAGCTCCTACAATGAGCAGTTCTTC
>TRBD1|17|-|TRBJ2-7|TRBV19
CASSIATGQGLVYEQYF
TGTGCCAGTAGTATAGCAACGGGACAGGGGTTGGTTTACGAGCAGTACTTC
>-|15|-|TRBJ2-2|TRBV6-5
CASIIYMTNTGELFF
TGTGCCAGCATTATTTACATGACGAACACCGGGGAGCTGTTTTTT
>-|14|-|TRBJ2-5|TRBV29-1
CSVVHPGLQETQYF
TGCAGCGTTGTTCATCCCGGTCTCCAAGAGACCCAGTACTTC
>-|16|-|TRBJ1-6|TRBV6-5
CASSYSGGLYNSPLHF
TGTGCCAGCAGTTACTCTGGTGGTCTCTATAATTCACCCCTCCACTTT
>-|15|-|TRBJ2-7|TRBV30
CAWSINPGTHYEQYF
TGTGCCTGGAGTATTAATCCCGGGACACACTACGAGCAGTACTTC
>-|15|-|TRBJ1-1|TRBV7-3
CASSERHSQITEAFF
TGTGCCAGCAGTGAGAGGCACAGCCAGATCACTGAAGCTTTCTTT
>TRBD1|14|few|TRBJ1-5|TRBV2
CASSAGTGNQPQHF
TGTGCCAGCAGTGCCGGGACAGGAAATCAGCCCCAGCATTTT
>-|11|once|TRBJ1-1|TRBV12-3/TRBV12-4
CASTLNTEAFF
TGTGCCAGCACCCTGAACACTGAAGCTTTCTTT
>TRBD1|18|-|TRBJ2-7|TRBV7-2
CASSLPRAGTTGDYEQYF
TGTGCCAGCAGCTTACCGCGAGCCGGGACGACAGGGGACTACGAGCAGTACTTC
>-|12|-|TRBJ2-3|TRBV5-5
CASSPFSDTQYF
TGTGCCAGCAGTCCCTTTTCAGATACGCAGTATTTT
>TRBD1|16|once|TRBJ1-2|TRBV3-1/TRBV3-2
CASSQDFSTGSYGYTF
TGTGCCAGCAGCCAAGACTTCTCGACAGGGTCGTATGGCTACACCTTC
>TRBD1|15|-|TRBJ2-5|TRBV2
CASAGTGSIRETQYF
TGTGCCAGTGCCGGGACAGGGAGTATTCGGGAGACCCAGTACTTC
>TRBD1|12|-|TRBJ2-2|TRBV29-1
CSVLQGAGELFF
TGCAGCGTTCTCCAGGGGGCCGGGGAGCTGTTTTTT
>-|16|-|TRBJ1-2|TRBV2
CASSEQRNRVLYGYTF
TGTGCCAGCAGTGAACAGAGGAACAGGGTCCTCTATGGCTACACCTTC
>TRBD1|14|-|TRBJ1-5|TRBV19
CATPLDRVHQPQHF
TGTGCCACCCCTTTGGACAGGGTACATCAGCCCCAGCATTTT
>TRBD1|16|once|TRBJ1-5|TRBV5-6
CASSLARDSYNQPQHF
TGTGCCAGCAGCTTGGCCAGGGACAGTTACAATCAGCCCCAGCATTTT
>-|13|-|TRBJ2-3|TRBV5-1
CASSLISTDTQYF
TGCGCCAGCAGCTTAATCTCTACAGATACGCAGTATTTT
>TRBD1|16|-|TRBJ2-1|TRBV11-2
CASRVPGQGSYNEQFF
TGTGCCAGCAGGGTACCGGGACAGGGATCCTACAATGAGCAGTTCTTC
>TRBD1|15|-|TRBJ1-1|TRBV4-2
CASSQGQGGETEAFF
TGTGCCAGCAGCCAAGGACAGGGGGGAGAAACTGAAGCTTTCTTT
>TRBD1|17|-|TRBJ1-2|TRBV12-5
CASGLPQWTGRVYGYTF
TGTGCTAGTGGTTTGCCGCAATGGACAGGGCGCGTCTATGGCTACACCTTC
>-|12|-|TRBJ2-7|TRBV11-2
CASSLTQGFQYF
TGTGCCAGCAGCCTAACACAGGGATTCCAGTACTTC
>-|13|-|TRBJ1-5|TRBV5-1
CASSLSPNQPQHF
TGCGCCAGCAGCTTGTCCCCAAATCAGCCCCAGCATTTT
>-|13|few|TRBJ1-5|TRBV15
CATRGTTSQPQHF
TGTGCCACCAGAGGGACGACGTCTCAGCCCCAGCATTTT
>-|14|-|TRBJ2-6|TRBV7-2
CASIPPSGANVLTF
TGTGCCAGCATCCCCCCCTCTGGGGCCAACGTCCTGACTTTC
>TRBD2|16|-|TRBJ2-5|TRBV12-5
CASGFGLAGVQETQYF
TGTGCTAGTGGTTTCGGACTAGCGGGGGTACAAGAGACCCAGTACTTC
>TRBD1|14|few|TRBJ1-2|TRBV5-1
CASSGGTDVYGYTF
TGCGCCAGCAGCGGTGGGACAGACGTCTATGGCTACACCTTC
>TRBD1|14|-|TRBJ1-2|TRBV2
CASSGQGSSYGYTF
TGTGCCAGCAGCGGACAGGGTTCCAGCTATGGCTACACCTTC
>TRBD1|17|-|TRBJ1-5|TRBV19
CASSMAPGQGFSQPQHF
TGTGCCAGTAGTATGGCACCGGGACAGGGTTTTTCTCAGCCCCAGCATTTT
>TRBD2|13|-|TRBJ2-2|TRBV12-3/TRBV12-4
CASSIGGAGELFF
TGTGCCAGCAGCATTGGGGGGGCCGGGGAGCTGTTTTTT
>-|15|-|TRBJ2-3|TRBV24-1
CATSGTGSSTDTQYF
TGTGCCACCAGTGGTACAGGTTCTAGCACAGATACGCAGTATTTT
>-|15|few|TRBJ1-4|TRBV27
CASSSPGRNREKLFF
TGTGCCAGCAGTTCGCCGGGGCGTAATCGGGAAAAACTGTTTTTT
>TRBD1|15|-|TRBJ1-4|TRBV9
CASSVRDSRNEKLFF
TGTGCCAGCAGCGTTAGGGACAGCCGGAATGAAAAACTGTTTTTT